A selection of T cell receptor beta chains follows, all from one sample in a study of blood T cell repertoires in COVID-19. Libraries were prepared by immunoSEQ multiplex PCR; TCRdb keeps only in-frame clonotypes and omits some of them. This table has about 120,000 clones, less than 90% appearing once. Specimen: peripheral blood. The receptors stem from a man aged 30-40 years with acute or convalescent COVID-19. Both conserved end residues are part of each CDR3. D genes are given only for firm matches. Only part of the rows carry a size: once, few, many, or a class if the clone is expanded.

size: .
J: TRBJ2-2
V: TRBV3-1/TRBV3-2
D: .
CDR3: CASSQDSTRSGELFF
DNA: TGTGCCAGCAGCCAAGATTCAACTAGATCCGGGGAGCTGTTTTTT

size: .
J: TRBJ2-1
V: TRBV5-6
D: .
CDR3: CASSLRGIYYNEQFF
DNA: TGTGCCAGCAGCTTGAGGGGGATTTACTACAATGAGCAGTTCTTC

size: .
J: TRBJ1-2
V: TRBV5-1
D: .
CDR3: CASSLSQQGGYTF
DNA: TGCGCCAGCAGCTTGTCCCAACAGGGTGGCTACACCTTC

size: .
J: TRBJ2-1
V: TRBV7-3
D: .
CDR3: CASSLGRQGSMKTNEQFF
DNA: TGTGCCAGCAGCTTAGGTCGTCAGGGCAGCATGAAAACCAATGAGCAGTTCTTC

size: .
J: TRBJ2-3
V: TRBV9
D: .
CDR3: CASSVGVADSTDTQYF
DNA: TGTGCCAGCAGCGTAGGAGTAGCGGATAGCACAGATACGCAGTATTTT

size: .
J: TRBJ1-1
V: TRBV12-3/TRBV12-4
D: .
CDR3: CASSLRREEAFF
DNA: TGTGCCAGCAGCCTACGGAGGGAAGAAGCTTTCTTT

size: .
J: TRBJ2-7
V: TRBV11-3
D: .
CDR3: CASSLGDSYEQYF
DNA: TGTGCCAGCAGCCTCGGAGACTCCTACGAGCAGTACTTC

size: .
J: TRBJ1-5
V: TRBV3-1/TRBV3-2
D: .
CDR3: CASGNSNQPQHF
DNA: TGTGCCAGCGGCAATAGCAATCAGCCCCAGCATTTT

size: .
J: TRBJ2-1
V: TRBV4-2
D: .
CDR3: CASSQDQLEGGIINEQFF
DNA: TGTGCCAGCAGCCAAGATCAGTTGGAGGGAGGAATAATCAATGAGCAGTTCTTC

size: .
J: TRBJ1-6
V: TRBV7-3
D: TRBD1
CDR3: CASSLVGGDNSPLHF
DNA: TGTGCCAGCAGCTTAGTAGGGGGCGATAATTCACCCCTCCACTTT

size: .
J: TRBJ1-1
V: TRBV2
D: .
CDR3: CASSADRTNTEAFF
DNA: TGTGCCAGCAGTGCTGACAGAACAAACACTGAAGCTTTCTTT

size: .
J: TRBJ2-3
V: TRBV2
D: .
CDR3: CASTSTDTQYF
DNA: TGTGCCAGCACTAGCACAGATACGCAGTATTTT

size: many
J: TRBJ2-7
V: TRBV7-9
D: TRBD2
CDR3: CASSFTSGGADYEQYF
DNA: TGTGCCAGCAGCTTTACTAGCGGGGGGGCAGACTACGAGCAGTACTTC

size: .
J: TRBJ2-1
V: TRBV30
D: TRBD2
CDR3: CAWRPLAGAYNEQFF
DNA: TGTGCCTGGAGGCCCCTAGCGGGAGCCTACAATGAGCAGTTCTTC

size: .
J: TRBJ2-3
V: TRBV30
D: TRBD2
CDR3: CAWSFWTSGDTDTQYF
DNA: TGTGCCTGGAGTTTCTGGACTAGCGGGGACACAGATACGCAGTATTTT

size: .
J: TRBJ1-2
V: TRBV2
D: .
CDR3: CASSLRIQQGGYNYGYTF
DNA: TGTGCCAGCAGCCTACGAATACAACAGGGCGGGTATAACTATGGCTACACCTTC

size: .
J: TRBJ2-2
V: TRBV5-3
D: TRBD1
CDR3: CARSGDRAGSNTGELFF
DNA: TGTGCCAGAAGCGGGGACAGGGCGGGATCCAACACCGGGGAGCTGTTTTTT

size: .
J: TRBJ2-2
V: TRBV5-4
D: TRBD1
CDR3: CASRKGTANTGELFF
DNA: TGTGCCAGCAGAAAAGGGACAGCGAACACCGGGGAGCTGTTTTTT

size: .
J: TRBJ2-1
V: TRBV11-2
D: .
CDR3: CASSLGFIGGILGEQFF
DNA: TGTGCCAGCAGCTTAGGTTTCATCGGGGGAATCTTGGGTGAGCAGTTCTTC

size: .
J: TRBJ2-2
V: TRBV10-3
D: .
CDR3: CAIMADTGELFF
DNA: TGTGCCATCATGGCAGACACCGGGGAGCTGTTTTTT

size: .
J: TRBJ2-3
V: TRBV5-1
D: TRBD2
CDR3: CASSSWTSGADTQYF
DNA: TGCGCCAGCAGCTCCTGGACTAGCGGAGCAGATACGCAGTATTTT

size: .
J: TRBJ2-7
V: TRBV30
D: TRBD2
CDR3: CAWSVGSGSYEQYF
DNA: TGTGCCTGGAGTGTTGGTAGCGGGTCCTACGAGCAGTACTTC

size: .
J: TRBJ1-1
V: TRBV6-5
D: TRBD1
CDR3: CASSPTGTGGITFF
DNA: TGTGCCAGCAGCCCGACCGGGACAGGGGGTATAACTTTCTTT

size: .
J: TRBJ1-1
V: TRBV19
D: .
CDR3: CASSYVGVTEAFF
DNA: TGTGCCAGTAGTTATGTTGGAGTTACTGAAGCTTTCTTT

size: .
J: TRBJ1-4
V: TRBV10-3
D: TRBD1
CDR3: CAISGDRGGSATNEKLFF
DNA: TGTGCCATCAGTGGGGACAGGGGTGGATCCGCAACTAATGAAAAACTGTTTTTT

size: .
J: TRBJ2-2
V: TRBV7-3
D: TRBD1
CDR3: CASSLGTGGSTGELFF
DNA: TGTGCCAGCAGCTTAGGGACAGGGGGCAGCACCGGGGAGCTGTTTTTT

size: .
J: TRBJ1-1
V: TRBV7-2
D: .
CDR3: CASSFGGRTEAFF
DNA: TGTGCCAGCAGCTTTGGGGGGAGGACTGAAGCTTTCTTT

size: .
J: TRBJ2-5
V: TRBV5-8
D: TRBD2
CDR3: CASSLGSGGLEETQYF
DNA: TGTGCCAGCAGCTTGGGGTCGGGGGGGCTCGAGGAGACCCAGTACTTC

size: .
J: TRBJ1-5
V: TRBV2
D: TRBD1
CDR3: CATTGARNQPQHF
DNA: TGTGCCACCACAGGGGCCCGCAATCAGCCCCAGCATTTT

size: .
J: TRBJ2-5
V: TRBV4-2
D: TRBD1
CDR3: CASSQDWTGQETQYF
DNA: TGTGCCAGCAGCCAAGATTGGACAGGGCAGGAGACCCAGTACTTC

size: .
J: TRBJ2-3
V: TRBV3-1/TRBV3-2
D: TRBD2
CDR3: CASSHWGSGRAADTQYF
DNA: TGTGCCAGCAGCCATTGGGGGAGCGGGAGGGCCGCAGATACGCAGTATTTT

size: .
J: TRBJ2-2
V: TRBV3-1/TRBV3-2
D: TRBD1
CDR3: CASSQDPQGVTSGELFF
DNA: TGTGCCAGCAGCCAAGATCCACAGGGGGTAACGTCCGGGGAGCTGTTTTTT

size: .
J: TRBJ2-5
V: TRBV5-1
D: TRBD1
CDR3: CASSLVGQGVETQYF
DNA: TGCGCCAGCAGCTTGGTTGGACAGGGTGTTGAGACCCAGTACTTC

size: .
J: TRBJ1-1
V: TRBV11-2
D: .
CDR3: CASSPTVMNTEAFF
DNA: TGTGCCAGCAGCCCGACAGTTATGAACACTGAAGCTTTCTTT

size: few
J: TRBJ1-5
V: TRBV6-5
D: .
CDR3: CASSSLTGIGQPQHF
DNA: TGTGCCAGCAGTTCGCTCACAGGAATTGGTCAGCCCCAGCATTTT

size: medium-sized
J: TRBJ2-5
V: TRBV9
D: TRBD2
CDR3: CASSDRLAGGQETQYF
DNA: TGTGCCAGCAGCGACCGACTAGCGGGGGGGCAAGAGACCCAGTACTTC

size: once
J: TRBJ1-2
V: TRBV4-3
D: .
CDR3: CASSQETDLLYGYTF
DNA: TGCGCCAGCAGCCAGGAGACAGACCTCCTCTATGGCTACACCTTC

size: .
J: TRBJ1-6
V: TRBV25-1
D: TRBD1
CDR3: CASSEWDSNSPLHF
DNA: TGTGCCAGCAGTGAGTGGGACAGCAATTCACCCCTCCACTTT

size: .
J: TRBJ1-3
V: TRBV6-5
D: .
CDR3: CASSPGGYSGNTIYF
DNA: TGTGCCAGCAGCCCGGGGGGATACTCTGGAAACACCATATATTTT

size: .
J: TRBJ2-6
V: TRBV29-1
D: TRBD1
CDR3: CSVEDASVGQGYRVGGANVLTF
DNA: TGCAGCGTTGAAGATGCCTCGGTGGGACAGGGGTATCGGGTTGGTGGGGCCAACGTCCTGACTTTC

size: .
J: TRBJ1-1
V: TRBV27
D: TRBD1
CDR3: CASSLGGTGFTEAFF
DNA: TGTGCCAGCAGTTTAGGCGGGACAGGGTTTACTGAAGCTTTCTTT

size: few
J: TRBJ1-4
V: TRBV30
D: .
CDR3: CAWSDETTNEKLFF
DNA: TGTGCCTGGAGCGATGAGACAACTAATGAAAAACTGTTTTTT

size: .
J: TRBJ2-5
V: TRBV9
D: TRBD1
CDR3: CASNPSGQGEETQYF
DNA: TGTGCCAGCAACCCAAGCGGACAGGGGGAAGAGACCCAGTACTTC

size: .
J: TRBJ2-2
V: TRBV7-3
D: TRBD2
CDR3: CASSLTAGLAGGIGELFF
DNA: TGTGCCAGCAGCTTAACGGCAGGACTAGCGGGAGGAATCGGGGAGCTGTTTTTT

size: .
J: TRBJ1-1
V: TRBV10-1
D: .
CDR3: CASSGGGTEAFF
DNA: TGCGCCAGCAGCGGGGGAGGGACTGAAGCTTTCTTT

size: few
J: TRBJ2-2
V: TRBV4-2
D: TRBD2
CDR3: CASSQDIWAGGQSGELFF
DNA: TGTGCCAGCAGCCAAGATATTTGGGCGGGGGGGCAAAGCGGGGAGCTGTTTTTT

size: .
J: TRBJ1-3
V: TRBV12-3/TRBV12-4
D: .
CDR3: CASSYFSGNTIYF
DNA: TGTGCCAGCAGTTACTTCTCTGGAAACACCATATATTTT

size: .
J: TRBJ2-5
V: TRBV7-8
D: TRBD1
CDR3: CASSPLYMDRVGETQYF
DNA: TGTGCCAGCAGTCCACTCTATATGGACAGGGTGGGGGAGACCCAGTACTTC

size: .
J: TRBJ2-2
V: TRBV6-4
D: TRBD2
CDR3: CASSDEAGAGELFF
DNA: TGTGCCAGCAGTGATGAGGCGGGAGCCGGGGAGCTGTTTTTT

size: .
J: TRBJ2-6
V: TRBV5-1
D: .
CDR3: CASSLALSGANVLTF
DNA: TGCGCCAGCAGCTTGGCCCTCTCTGGGGCCAACGTCCTGACTTTC

size: few
J: TRBJ1-2
V: TRBV29-1
D: .
CDR3: CSVEDRVMYGYTF
DNA: TGCAGCGTTGAAGACAGGGTTATGTATGGCTACACCTTC